These 29 T cell receptor beta chains were sequenced from one sample in a study of T cell responses to AZD1222 COVID-19 vaccine. The repertoire was sequenced with immunoSEQ multiplex PCR; TCRdb's copy has only in-frame clones and lacks some. The sample yields around 180,000 clones, 90% seen once. This material consisted of peripheral blood, taken on day 0 of AZD1222 vaccination. The receptor source for this set is an adult in good health.

V and J are TRBV5-4 and TRBJ1-1; TRBD1 aligns across 12 bases. The CDR3 loop spans 17 amino acids. CDR1 SGHNT and CDR2 YYREEE come from the germline V gene (reference sequence). The V and J ends lost 3 bases and 4 bases, in that order; junction bases with no gene match: 10. CDR3 nucleotides: TGTGCCAGCAGCTCCCTTGGGACAGGGGGCTTAGGCACTGAAGCTTTCTTT. It encodes CASSSLGTGGLGTEAFF.

The table lists this clone with a count of one. In nucleotides, the CDR3 is TGTGCCAGCAGCCAAGACGGGACAGGGGATGTAGGCTACACCTTC. The encoded protein is CASSQDGTGDVGYTF. V usage is TRBV4-2 and J usage is TRBJ1-2, with TRBD1 identical over 10 bases. Germline loops: CDR1 LGHNA, CDR2 YNFKEQ. The CDR3 has 15 residues. V lost 0 bases and J lost 8; bases outside the gene matches: 6.

This chain uses TRBV7-9 with TRBJ1-4, with D possibly TRBD1 on 5 matching bases. This CDR3 is built from 13 residues. The V gene lost 8 bases and the J gene lost 0 bases, with 7 bases spanning the gap. Germline V gene data show CDR1 as SEHNR and CDR2 as FQNEAQ (reference sequence). CDR3 coding DNA: TGTGCCAGCCTGGGGGCAACTAATGAAAAACTGTTTTTT. This sequence encodes CASLGATNEKLFF.

The CDR3, as DNA: TGTGCCAGTAGCACCGGGGGACTCTCCTACAATGAGCAGTTCTTC. This translates into CASSTGGLSYNEQFF. The chain employs TRBV19 and TRBJ2-1, with a tentative D call TRBD2 (6 bases). Trimming left V 6 bases short and J 0 bases short, with 12 bases between. This CDR3 is built from 15 residues. Germline V lookup: CDR1 LNHDA, CDR2 SQIVND (reference sequence).

The chain combines TRBV7-9 with TRBJ1-5; D gene uncertain. CDR3 size: 15 residues. The germline CDR1 and CDR2 sequences are SEHNR and FQNEAQ (reference sequence). With 1 base removed from V and 2 bases from J, the gap between germline ends came to 9 bases. In DNA form, the CDR3 reads TGTGCCAGCAGCTTAGACTCCCGAGGCAATCAGCCCCAGCATTTT. This gives the protein CASSLDSRGNQPQHF.

V and J are TRBV12-3 or TRBV12-4 and TRBJ1-4; D is undetermined. The CDR3 contains 13 residues. V was pared by 2 bases and J by 7 bases, with 8 bases between. DNA of the CDR3: TGTGCCAGCAGTTTACTCTTGAGTGAAAAACTGTTTTTT. Protein product: CASSLLLSEKLFF.

CDR3 in DNA: TGTGCCAGCAGTTACACTAGCGGGGGGGCTGCGTACTACGAGCAGTACTTC. Translated, it gives CASSYTSGGAAYYEQYF. V usage is TRBV6-2 or TRBV6-3 and J usage is TRBJ2-7; 13 nucleotides line up with TRBD2. The CDR3 consists of 17 residues. Looked up from germline, CDR1 is MNHEY and CDR2 is SVGEGT. Germline trimming cut 2 bases from V and 3 bases from J; bases unmatched to any gene: 7.

The chain links TRBV7-8 to TRBJ1-1, with D uncertain. Trimming took 5 bases from V and 8 from J, leaving 9 bases between them. This CDR3 contains 11 residues. Germline V gives CDR1 SGHVS, CDR2 FQNEAQ. In nucleotides, the CDR3 is TGTGCCAGCAGCCTTAACTCCGAAGCTTTCTTT. It yields the protein CASSLNSEAFF.

The chain joins TRBV19 to TRBJ1-2; D is perhaps TRBD1 (6 bases). Germline V gene lookup returns CDR1 LNHDA and CDR2 SQIVND (reference sequence). V was cut by 2 bases and J by 8 bases, with 9 bases left in between. This CDR3 contains 12 residues. The CDR3 DNA follows: TGTGCCAGTAGTATATCAACAGGGGGCTACACCTTC. Translation gives CASSISTGGYTF.

This chain uses TRBV2 with TRBJ1-5, with TRBD1 matching over 9 bases. The CDR3 contains 16 residues. Germline V gene data show CDR1 as SNHLY and CDR2 as FYNNEI. V gave up 5 bases and J gave up 5 bases; unmatched junction bases: 10. The CDR3 nucleotides are TGTGCCAGCAGTAAAGAAACCGGGACAGGGCATCAGCCCCAGCATTTT. It encodes CASSKETGTGHQPQHF.

The rearrangement joins TRBV12-3 or TRBV12-4 to TRBJ2-5; D uncertain. V lost 6 bases to trimming and J lost 5 bases, with 10 bases between them. CDR3 size: 12 residues. CDR3 loop: CASSEIGETQYF. CDR3 nucleotide sequence: TGTGCCAGCAGCGAAATCGGGGAGACCCAGTACTTC.

This clone has a single count. The V and J genes are TRBV20-1 and TRBJ1-1, with a weak D call TRBD1 (5 bases). Trimming removed 3 bases at V and 3 bases at J, with 5 bases between. The CDR3 totals 11 residues. Germline V gene lookup returns CDR1 DFQATT and CDR2 SNEGSKA (reference sequence). CDR3 coding DNA: TGCAGTGCTAGCAGGGACACTGAAGCTTTCTTT. It codes for CSASRDTEAFF.

CDR3 sequence (DNA): TGTGCCAGCAGCGCGACCCTGATTACGGGATCTACGGGTGAGCAGTACTTC. As protein: CASSATLITGSTGEQYF. The chain has TRBV9 and TRBJ2-7; perhaps TRBD2 as D (5 bases). This CDR3 contains 17 residues. V lost 3 bases to trimming and J lost 7 bases, with 26 bases between them. CDR1 and CDR2 (germline): SGDLS, YYNGEE.

The chain carries TRBV11-3 and TRBJ2-5; weak D call: TRBD1 (5 bases). There are 13 residues in the CDR3. From germline, CDR1 is SGHNT and CDR2 YENEEA. Trimming removed 5 bases at V and 1 base at J, with 8 bases between. This CDR3 reads CASSLGPQETQYF. In DNA, the CDR3 is TGTGCCAGCAGCCTGGGGCCCCAAGAGACCCAGTACTTC.

V usage is TRBV12-5 and J usage is TRBJ1-3; D not resolved. The germline V and J ends were trimmed by 2 bases and 3 bases, with 11 bases remaining between them. Germline V gene lookup returns CDR1 LGHNT and CDR2 FRNRAP. CDR3 size: 15 residues. CDR3 region: CASGLPHGVGNTIYF. CDR3 nucleotides: TGTGCTAGTGGTTTGCCTCACGGGGTTGGAAACACCATATATTTT. Drawing the rest from reference TRBV12-5 and TRBJ1-3, the complete variable domain is DARVTQTPRHKVTEMGQEVTMRCQPILGHNTVFWYRQTMMQGLELLAYFRNRAPLDDSGMPKDRFSAEMPDATLATLKIQPSEPRDSAVYFCASGLPHGVGNTIYFGEGSWLTVV.

This clone was seen a single time. CDR3 residues: CASSLAPTYEQYF. CDR3 bases: TGTGCCAGCAGCCTCGCCCCTACCTACGAGCAGTACTTC. This chain joins TRBV7-8 and TRBJ2-7; D call uncertain. V lost 5 bases, J lost 2 bases, and 10 bases lay in between. From germline, CDR1 is SGHVS and CDR2 FQNEAQ. The length of the CDR3 is 13 residues.

The CDR3 sequence is CASSLAPHSNQPQHF. The CDR3 nucleotides read TGTGCCAGCAGCTTGGCACCACATAGCAATCAGCCCCAGCATTTT. The chain is built from TRBV5-5 and TRBJ1-5, with unresolved D. Germline CDR1 SGHKS, CDR2 YYEKEE (reference sequence). The V end was cut by 0 bases, the J end by 0 bases, with 7 bases between. The CDR3 consists of 15 residues. Variable domain in full (rest from reference TRBV5-5 and TRBJ1-5): DAGVTQSPTHLIKTRGQQVTLRCSPISGHKSVSWYQQVLGQGPQFIFQYYEKEERGRGNFPDRFSARQFPNYSSELNVNALLLGDSALYLCASSLAPHSNQPQHFGDGTRLSIL.

V is TRBV11-2 and J is TRBJ1-1, with 8 bases identical to TRBD1. CDR1 is SGHAT, CDR2 FQNNGV, per germline. CDR3 length: 15 amino acids. Losses at the gene ends were 4 bases for V and 4 bases for J; bases not matched to a gene: 8. CDR3 sequence reads: CASSSSGTGVTEAFF. DNA for the CDR3: TGTGCCAGCAGCTCGTCCGGGACAGGTGTCACTGAAGCTTTCTTT.

This chain links TRBV23-1 with TRBJ2-7; TRBD2 matches 8 bases. TRBV23-1 is an open reading frame, and its role is uncertain. This CDR3 is 13 amino acids long. With 11 bases clipped from V and 5 bases from J, the junction kept 11 bases outside the gene matches. Written as DNA, the CDR3 is TGCGCCGCGGGGACGGGGGGGCCCGACGAGCAGTACTTC. Its translation is CAAGTGGPDEQYF.

In DNA, the CDR3 is TGTGCCAGCAGCCAACCCTGGGGGTCTAGCGGCCCGAGTGGGACCGGGGAGCTGTTTTTT. Its protein is CASSQPWGSSGPSGTGELFF. V gene TRBV4-2 combines with J gene TRBJ2-2; TRBD2 matches 7 bases. CDR1 is LGHNA, CDR2 YNFKEQ, per germline. V shed 2 bases and J 5 bases; nucleotides not matched to a gene: 20. This CDR3 has 20 residues.

This chain connects TRBV7-2 to TRBJ1-1; D is ambiguous. CDR1 SGHTA and CDR2 FQGNSA come from the germline V gene. The V end lost 0 bases, the J end lost 7 bases, and 6 bases lay between the germline ends. The CDR3 runs 12 residues. CDR3 DNA sequence: TGTGCCAGCAGCTTAGCGCAGGATGAAGCTTTCTTT. Translation gives CASSLAQDEAFF.

V is TRBV27 and J is TRBJ2-3, with 9 bases fitting TRBD1. CDR1 is MNHEY, CDR2 SMNVEV, per germline (reference sequence). The CDR3 loop spans 15 amino acids. Trimming removed 5 bases from V and 1 base from J; junction bases left unmatched: 4. The CDR3 protein is CASSLRDRGTDTQYF. CDR3 bases: TGTGCCAGCAGTCTCCGGGACAGGGGCACAGATACGCAGTATTTT.

The genes are TRBV18 and TRBJ2-5; tentatively, D is TRBD1 (5 bases). This CDR3 has 15 amino acids. V lost 3 bases, J lost 2 bases, and 13 bases lay in between. Looked up from germline, CDR1 is KGHSH and CDR2 is LQKENI. CDR3 nucleotides: TGTGCCAGCTCACCCATGGCAGGGAATCAAGAGACCCAGTACTTC. It encodes CASSPMAGNQETQYF.

The V and J genes are TRBV27 and TRBJ2-1, with 7 bases aligning to TRBD1. Losses at the gene ends were 2 bases for V and 5 bases for J; bases not matched to a gene: 6. This CDR3 has 15 amino acids. Per the germline V gene, CDR1 is MNHEY and CDR2 is SMNVEV (reference sequence). As DNA, the CDR3 is TGTGCCAGCAGTTTAATGCCCCAGGGGGACAATGAGCAGTTCTTC. The encoded protein is CASSLMPQGDNEQFF.

The chain has TRBV2 and TRBJ2-7, with D unresolved. This CDR3 region has 15 residues. Trimming shortened V by 7 bases and J by 7 bases, and 23 bases separated the two germline ends. The germline CDR1 and CDR2 sequences are SNHLY and FYNNEI. This CDR3 is CASTEVQPGLGEQYF. The CDR3 DNA is TGTGCCAGCACCGAGGTTCAGCCAGGCTTGGGGGAGCAGTACTTC.

The chain joins TRBV29-1 to TRBJ2-5; 12 bases map to TRBD1. Losses at the gene ends were 2 bases for V and 6 bases for J; bases not matched to a gene: 7. CDR1 SQVTM and CDR2 ANQGSEA come from the germline V gene. This CDR3 has 15 amino acids. The CDR3 DNA sequence: TGCAGCGTTGAAATGGGACAGGGGGCGCTGAAGACCCAGTACTTC. Translating it yields CSVEMGQGALKTQYF. Full variable domain (rest looked up from reference TRBV29-1 and TRBJ2-5): SAVISQKPSRDICQRGTSLTIQCQVDSQVTMMFWYRQQPGQSLTLIATANQGSEATYESGFVIDKFPISRPNLTFSTLTVSNMSPEDSSIYLCSVEMGQGALKTQYFGPGTRLLVL.

The chain couples TRBV9 to TRBJ2-3; no definite D call. This CDR3 has 13 residues. Germline assignment: CDR1 SGDLS and CDR2 YYNGEE. Trimming cost V 6 bases and J 7 bases, with 15 bases left between them. The CDR3 DNA reads as TGTGCCAGCACCTCCCATGGAGAACATACGCAGTATTTT. Protein: CASTSHGEHTQYF.

This clone came up once. V and J are TRBV30 and TRBJ1-4, with D hard to call. V was cut by 0 bases and J by 3 bases, with 11 bases left in between. Per the germline V gene, CDR1 is GTSNPN and CDR2 is SVGIG (reference sequence). The CDR3 contains 15 residues. The CDR3 DNA is TGTGCCTGGAGTGTAGCCAACGCGGCTAATGAAAAACTGTTTTTT. This sequence encodes CAWSVANAANEKLFF.

The genes are TRBV6-6 and TRBJ2-7; D not resolved. This CDR3 has 11 residues. V was shortened by 6 bases and J by 3 bases, with 6 bases between the two germline ends. Germline CDR1 is MNHNY and CDR2 is SVGAGI (reference sequence). The DNA for the CDR3 is TGTGCCAGCAGAACGGTCTACGAGCAGTACTTC. Residues: CASRTVYEQYF.